The 26 T cell receptor beta chains below all came from one sample that was sequenced in a study of cytomegalovirus exposure and HLA in healthy donors. The study ran its PCR with 60 Vbeta and 13 Jbeta primers. Sequenced by immunoSEQ multiplex PCR; TCRdb stores in-frame clones only, minus some. The sample records under 250,000 clones, approximately 82% being singletons. The material sequenced was PBMCs. The receptors come from an older woman in good health and CMV-seropositive.

The rearrangement uses TRBV27 and TRBJ2-7, with a possible D match to TRBD2 (7 bases). Deletions cut 5 bases from V and 4 bases from J, with 18 bases between. The V gene's germline CDR1 is MNHEY and CDR2 SMNVEV (reference sequence). CDR3 length: 15 residues. CDR3 coding DNA: TGTGCCAGCAGTCCCCCGGGGGGCTTTATTTACGAGCAGTACTTC. As protein: CASSPPGGFIYEQYF.

The V gene is TRBV11-2, the J gene TRBJ1-3; D not certain. CDR3 length: 12 residues. The germline gives CDR1 SGHAT, CDR2 FQNNGV. V shed 1 base and J shed 4 bases, with 2 bases lying between them. Here the CDR3 reads CASSLVGNTIYF. Here the CDR3 DNA reads TGTGCCAGCAGCTTAGTAGGAAACACCATATATTTT.

This clone appeared a single time. The chain carries TRBV27 and TRBJ2-6; 7 bases align to TRBD1. The junction had 7 bases not matched to a gene; V was cut back by 1 base and J by 10 bases. Germline V gene data show CDR1 as MNHEY and CDR2 as SMNVEV (reference sequence). CDR3 size: 15 residues. The CDR3 spells CASSLFPGQINVLTF. The CDR3 DNA reads as TGTGCCAGCAGTTTATTTCCGGGACAGATAAACGTCCTGACTTTC.

The chain links TRBV28 to TRBJ2-1; 9 nucleotides align to TRBD2. Per the germline V gene, CDR1 is MDHEN and CDR2 is SYDVKM. The CDR3 consists of 17 residues. Germline trimming cut 9 bases from V and 0 bases from J; bases unmatched to any gene: 12. The chain's CDR3 is CASKSGGPGNSYNEQFF. As DNA, the CDR3 is TGTGCCAGTAAAAGCGGGGGGCCGGGGAACTCCTACAATGAGCAGTTCTTC.

Remarks on this clone: Its ends do not fully match the called genes, so a read error is possible. V is TRBV27 and J is TRBJ2-7, with a weak D call TRBD2 (5 bases). CDR1 and CDR2 (germline): MNHEY, SMNVEV (reference sequence). The CDR3 consists of 14 residues. The CDR3 protein is CASSLLSPGYGQYF. The CDR3 DNA follows: TGTGCCAGCAGTTTACTATCCCCGGGGTACGGGCAGTACTTC.

V and J are TRBV2 and TRBJ2-7; D might be TRBD2 (6 bases). Germline assignment: CDR1 SNHLY and CDR2 FYNNEI. This CDR3 has 13 residues. Trimming pared 3 bases from V and 6 bases from J, leaving 12 bases between. The chain's CDR3 is CASSEGDSSEQYF. CDR3 bases: TGTGCCAGCAGTGAGGGGGACTCGTCCGAGCAGTACTTC.

The chain employs TRBV6-6 and TRBJ2-7, with D possibly being TRBD2 (6 bases). Trimming shortened V by 6 bases and J by 3 bases, and 15 bases separated the two germline ends. Germline CDR1 and CDR2: MNHNY and SVGAGI (reference sequence). The length of the CDR3 is 14 residues. The CDR3 sequence is CASRLLGGYYEQYF. The CDR3 DNA sequence: TGTGCCAGCAGGCTCCTTGGGGGGTACTACGAGCAGTACTTC.

The J gene is TRBJ1-4, the V gene TRBV30; D remains ambiguous. The CDR3 has 13 amino acids. The V end was cut by 2 bases, the J end by 6 bases, with 10 bases between. Germline V gene data show CDR1 as GTSNPN and CDR2 as SVGIG (reference sequence). The CDR3 DNA follows: TGTGCCTGGAGTACCGGAGGATATGAAAAACTGTTTTTT. Amino acid sequence: CAWSTGGYEKLFF.

The table lists this clone with a count of one. CDR3 loop: CASSPGIAVTTDTQYF. In DNA form, the CDR3 reads TGTGCCAGCAGCCCTGGGATAGCGGTTACTACTGATACGCAGTATTTT. The genes are TRBV7-3 and TRBJ2-3; tentatively, D is TRBD2 (6 bases). CDR1 and CDR2 from the germline V gene are SGHTA and FQGTGA. V dropped 5 bases and J dropped 6 bases, with 21 bases sitting between them. This CDR3 has 16 amino acids.

In its sample, this clone was seen once. The V gene is TRBV5-4, the J gene TRBJ2-7; 11 bases are shared with TRBD1. The junction had 8 bases not matched to a gene; V was cut back by 3 bases and J by 6 bases. The CDR3 extends over 15 amino acids. Germline values: CDR1 SGHNT, CDR2 YYREEE (reference sequence). CDR3 nucleotides: TGTGCCAGCAGCTCGGGCGGACAGGGGGCTGGCGAGCAGTACTTC. Protein product: CASSSGGQGAGEQYF. Full variable domain (outside the CDR3, taken from reference TRBV5-4 and TRBJ2-7): ETGVTQSPTHLIKTRGQQVTLRCSSQSGHNTVSWYQQALGQGPQFIFQYYREEENGRGNFPPRFSGLQFPNYSSELNVNALELDDSALYLCASSSGGQGAGEQYFGPGTRLTVT.

The chain recombines TRBV7-9 with TRBJ1-1; 8 bases fit TRBD1. CDR3 length equals 15 residues. CDR1 SEHNR and CDR2 FQNEAQ come from the germline V gene (reference sequence). J was trimmed by 1 base and V by 2 bases; bases with no gene match: 3. The CDR3 DNA sequence: TGTGCCAGCAGCTTAAAAGGGACAGGGAACACTGAAGCTTTCTTT. Residues: CASSLKGTGNTEAFF. Looking up the rest from reference TRBV7-9 and TRBJ1-1 gives the full variable domain: DTGVSQNPRHKITKRGQNVTFRCDPISEHNRLYWYRQTLGQGPEFLTYFQNEAQLEKSRLLSDRFSAERPKGSFSTLEIQRTEQGDSAMYLCASSLKGTGNTEAFFGQGTRLTVV.

This chain joins TRBV5-1 and TRBJ2-1, with D unresolved. The germline V and J ends were trimmed by 5 bases and 4 bases, with 10 bases remaining between them. Germline CDR1 and CDR2: SGHRS and YFSETQ. The CDR3 contains 13 residues. The CDR3 region is CASSLGGYNEQFF. CDR3 nucleotide sequence: TGCGCCAGCAGTTTAGGCGGATACAATGAGCAGTTCTTC. The full variable domain, its missing parts supplied by reference TRBV5-1 and TRBJ2-1, is KAGVTQTPRYLIKTRGQQVTLSCSPISGHRSVSWYQQTPGQGLQFLFEYFSETQRNKGNFPGRFSGRQFSNSRSEMNVSTLELGDSALYLCASSLGGYNEQFFGPGTRLTVL.

The chain carries TRBV5-1 and TRBJ2-5, with TRBD2 identical over 10 bases. The V gene end was trimmed by 5 bases and the J gene end by 4 bases; junction bases not matched to a gene: 5. The CDR3 contains 14 residues. Germline V gene lookup returns CDR1 SGHRS and CDR2 YFSETQ. CDR3 bases: TGCGCCAGCAGTTCTAGCGGGAGAGGAGAGACCCAGTACTTC. Translating it yields CASSSSGRGETQYF.

The V and J genes are TRBV27 and TRBJ2-1; a weak D match, TRBD2 (6 bases). Germline V gene data show CDR1 as MNHEY and CDR2 as SMNVEV (reference sequence). V lost 5 bases, J lost 7 bases, and 6 bases lay in between. The CDR3 is 11 residues long. The CDR3 DNA is TGTGCCAGCAGTGCGGGGAATGAGCAGTTCTTC. Translation: CASSAGNEQFF.

V and J are TRBV5-8 and TRBJ2-1, with D possibly TRBD1 on 6 matching bases. V was shortened by 4 bases and J by 0 bases, with 8 bases between the two germline ends. CDR3 length equals 14 residues. The germline V gene has CDR1 SGHTS and CDR2 YDEGEE. Written as DNA, the CDR3 is TGTGCCAGCAGCCCGGGACACTCCTACAATGAGCAGTTCTTC. Protein product: CASSPGHSYNEQFF. Drawing the rest from reference TRBV5-8 and TRBJ2-1, the complete variable domain is EAGVTQSPTHLIKTRGQQATLRCSPISGHTSVYWYQQALGLGLQFLLWYDEGEERNRGNFPPRFSGRQFPNYSSELNVNALELEDSALYLCASSPGHSYNEQFFGPGTRLTVL.

V usage is TRBV6-1 and J usage is TRBJ1-2; 7 bases line up with TRBD1. Per germline, CDR1 MNHNS and CDR2 SASEGT. Trimming at V came to 5 bases and at J to 0 bases, leaving 3 bases not matched to a gene. This CDR3 is 14 amino acids long. The CDR3, as DNA: TGTGCCAGCAGTTCCGGGACAGCTAACTATGGCTACACCTTC. Its protein is CASSSGTANYGYTF.

This chain links TRBV2 with TRBJ1-5; tentatively, D is TRBD1 (5 bases). The CDR3 consists of 15 residues. Germline V gene sequence: CDR1 SNHLY, CDR2 FYNNEI. V lost 3 bases and J 6 bases, leaving 15 bases between the germline ends. The CDR3 nucleotides are TGTGCCAGCAGTGAGACAGTGGGGGGTGGTCAGCCCCAGCATTTT. Its translation is CASSETVGGGQPQHF.

This sequence joins TRBV19 and TRBJ1-3; 8 bases are a match to TRBD1. V dropped 11 bases and J dropped 4; count of bases not matched to a gene: 10. The CDR3 consists of 14 residues. CDR1 LNHDA and CDR2 SQIVND come from the germline V gene (reference sequence). The CDR3: CAVREGQVGNTIYF. The CDR3 region has the DNA TGTGCCGTAAGAGAGGGACAGGTCGGAAACACCATATATTTT.

V and J are TRBV29-1 and TRBJ2-7, with 7 bases matching TRBD1. J gave up 2 bases and V 4 bases, and 2 bases lay outside the gene matches. CDR3 size: 12 residues. Germline V CDR1 and CDR2: SQVTM, ANQGSEA. The CDR3: CSVADRTYEQYF. The CDR3 coding sequence is TGCAGCGTTGCGGACAGGACCTACGAGCAGTACTTC.

The V gene is TRBV2, the J gene TRBJ2-7; D is possibly TRBD2 (6 bases). In germline, CDR1 is SNHLY, CDR2 FYNNEI. The length of the CDR3 is 13 residues. V lost 7 bases, J lost 4 bases, and 14 bases lay in between. This CDR3 is CASIGGMGYEQYF. The CDR3 DNA follows: TGTGCCAGCATTGGCGGGATGGGGTACGAGCAGTACTTC.

The chain carries TRBV18 and TRBJ2-2; D may be TRBD1 (5 bases). V lost 4 bases and J 0 bases, leaving 9 bases between the germline ends. Germline assignment: CDR1 KGHSH and CDR2 LQKENI. This CDR3 is built from 15 residues. This CDR3 reads CASSRDRSNTGELFF. As DNA, the CDR3 is TGTGCCAGCTCACGAGACAGATCGAACACCGGGGAGCTGTTTTTT.

The CDR3 bases are TGCGCCAGCAGCCAAGTTCGTGACACCTACGGCTACACCTTC. It codes for CASSQVRDTYGYTF. The rearrangement joins TRBV4-1 to TRBJ1-2; D gene ambiguous. The V end lost 1 base, the J end lost 8 bases, and 14 bases lay between the germline ends. CDR1 is MGHRA, CDR2 YSYEKL, per germline. The CDR3 runs to 14 residues.

The V call is TRBV5-1, the J call TRBJ1-2, with a tentative D call TRBD1 (5 bases). V lost 0 bases to trimming and J lost 4 bases, with 10 bases between them. Germline V gene lookup returns CDR1 SGHRS and CDR2 YFSETQ. The CDR3 extends over 14 amino acids. The CDR3 DNA reads TGCGCCAGCAGCTTGGAGTGGGGCGGCTATGGCTACACCTTC. It yields the protein CASSLEWGGYGYTF.

V usage is TRBV5-1 and J usage is TRBJ2-3, with a possible D match to TRBD1 (5 bases). Looked up from germline, CDR1 is SGHRS and CDR2 is YFSETQ. The CDR3 runs 13 residues. Trimming removed 0 bases from V and 3 bases from J, with 5 bases in between. CDR3 in DNA: TGCGCCAGCAGCTTGGAGGGGACAGATACGCAGTATTTT. Protein: CASSLEGTDTQYF.

The chain couples TRBV27 to TRBJ2-1; TRBD1 aligns across 8 bases. This CDR3 is 14 amino acids long. CDR1 is MNHEY and CDR2 is SMNVEV in the germline V gene (reference sequence). V dropped 6 bases and J dropped 4; count of bases not matched to a gene: 5. The CDR3 DNA sequence: TGTGCCAGCAGCCGGACAGGGTATTACAATGAGCAGTTCTTC. Translation: CASSRTGYYNEQFF.

A note on this clone: This specimen includes other DNA sequences encoding the same CDR3. This rearrangement joins TRBV19 to TRBJ2-7; TRBD1 aligns across 11 bases. The CDR3 runs 14 residues. Trimming took 3 bases from V and 3 from J; bases not matched to a gene: 1. Germline loops: CDR1 LNHDA, CDR2 SQIVND (reference sequence). CDR3 region: CASSIGTGGYEQYF. CDR3 bases: TGTGCCAGTAGTATTGGGACAGGGGGCTACGAGCAGTACTTC. The variable domain in full, completed from reference TRBV19 and TRBJ2-7, reads DGGITQSPKYLFRKEGQNVTLSCEQNLNHDAMYWYRQDPGQGLRLIYYSQIVNDFQKGDIAEGYSVSREKKESFPLTVTSAQKNPTAFYLCASSIGTGGYEQYFGPGTRLTVT.